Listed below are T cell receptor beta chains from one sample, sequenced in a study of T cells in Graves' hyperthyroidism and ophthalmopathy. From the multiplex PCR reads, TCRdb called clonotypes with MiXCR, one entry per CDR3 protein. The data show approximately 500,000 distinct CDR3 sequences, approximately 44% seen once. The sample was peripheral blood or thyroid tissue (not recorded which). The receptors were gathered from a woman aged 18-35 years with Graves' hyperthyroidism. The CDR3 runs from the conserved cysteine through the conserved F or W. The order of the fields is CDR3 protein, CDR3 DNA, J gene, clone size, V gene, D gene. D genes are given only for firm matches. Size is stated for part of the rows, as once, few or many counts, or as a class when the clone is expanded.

CDR3aa: CSVENRGPTDTQYF
CDR3nt: TGCAGCGTTGAAAACAGGGGCCCCACAGATACGCAGTATTTT
j_gene: TRBJ2-3
abundance: .
v_gene: TRBV29-1
d_gene: TRBD1

CDR3aa: CASTLAGAYEQYF
CDR3nt: TGTGCCAGCACCCTAGCGGGGGCCTACGAGCAGTACTTC
j_gene: TRBJ2-7
abundance: .
v_gene: TRBV7-2
d_gene: TRBD2

CDR3aa: CASSHVLAGGQSNEKLFF
CDR3nt: TGTGCCAGCAGCCACGTTCTAGCGGGAGGGCAGTCCAATGAAAAACTGTTTTTT
j_gene: TRBJ1-4
abundance: .
v_gene: TRBV2
d_gene: .

CDR3aa: CASSEVGLFTGYPF
CDR3nt: TGTGCCAGCAGTGAAGTGGGTTTGTTCACGGGATACCCCTTC
j_gene: TRBJ1-2
abundance: .
v_gene: TRBV7-3
d_gene: .

CDR3aa: CASSLHQLAGPNTGELFF
CDR3nt: TGTGCCAGCAGCTTACATCAGCTAGCGGGACCGAACACCGGGGAGCTGTTTTTT
j_gene: TRBJ2-2
abundance: many
v_gene: TRBV7-6
d_gene: TRBD2

CDR3aa: CASSPQGNGYTF
CDR3nt: TGCGCCAGCAGCCCACAGGGCAATGGCTACACCTTC
j_gene: TRBJ1-2
abundance: many
v_gene: TRBV7-2
d_gene: .

CDR3aa: CASSRDNQPQHF
CDR3nt: TGCGCCAGCAGCCGGGACAATCAGCCCCAGCATTTT
j_gene: TRBJ1-5
abundance: .
v_gene: TRBV5-1
d_gene: .

CDR3aa: CATSDFRDRNGYTF
CDR3nt: TGTGCCACCAGTGATTTCCGGGACAGGAACGGCTACACCTTC
j_gene: TRBJ1-2
abundance: many
v_gene: TRBV24-1
d_gene: TRBD1

CDR3aa: CSARGGLAGPSSYEQYF
CDR3nt: TGCAGTGCGCGAGGAGGACTAGCGGGTCCCAGCTCCTACGAGCAGTACTTC
j_gene: TRBJ2-7
abundance: many
v_gene: TRBV20-1
d_gene: TRBD2

CDR3aa: CSLGWYREPGETQYF
CDR3nt: TGCAGCTTGGGATGGTACCGGGAGCCTGGGGAGACCCAGTACTTC
j_gene: TRBJ2-5
abundance: .
v_gene: TRBV29-1
d_gene: .

CDR3aa: CASSLNPHVGENTGELFF
CDR3nt: TGTGCCAGCAGCCTCAACCCCCACGTGGGAGAGAACACCGGGGAGCTGTTTTTT
j_gene: TRBJ2-2
abundance: many
v_gene: TRBV9
d_gene: .

CDR3aa: CASRDGLAGGSEQYF
CDR3nt: TGTGCCAGCCGGGATGGACTAGCGGGAGGATCTGAGCAGTACTTC
j_gene: TRBJ2-7
abundance: .
v_gene: TRBV6-2/TRBV6-3
d_gene: TRBD2

CDR3aa: CASSGITGGGEQYF
CDR3nt: TGTGCCAGTAGTGGAATAACAGGGGGGGGTGAGCAGTACTTC
j_gene: TRBJ2-7
abundance: many
v_gene: TRBV19
d_gene: .

CDR3aa: CSALAESSYEQYF
CDR3nt: TGCAGCGCTCTGGCTGAGAGCTCCTACGAGCAGTACTTC
j_gene: TRBJ2-7
abundance: many
v_gene: TRBV29-1
d_gene: .

CDR3aa: CSARPDRAEGNTIYF
CDR3nt: TGCAGTGCTAGGCCCGACAGGGCAGAAGGAAACACCATATATTTT
j_gene: TRBJ1-3
abundance: many
v_gene: TRBV20-1
d_gene: TRBD1

CDR3aa: CASSQAMNTGELFF
CDR3nt: TGTGCCAGCAGCCAAGCAATGAACACCGGGGAGCTGTTTTTT
j_gene: TRBJ2-2
abundance: many
v_gene: TRBV6-6
d_gene: .

CDR3aa: CASRGSRDGEKLFF
CDR3nt: TGTGCCAGCAGAGGCAGCAGGGATGGTGAAAAACTGTTTTTT
j_gene: TRBJ1-4
abundance: .
v_gene: TRBV7-9
d_gene: .

CDR3aa: CASSQVVRESGEQFF
CDR3nt: TGCGCCAGCAGCCAAGTAGTGCGGGAGTCTGGTGAGCAGTTCTTC
j_gene: TRBJ2-1
abundance: .
v_gene: TRBV4-1
d_gene: TRBD2

CDR3aa: CTLSQGHYGYTF
CDR3nt: TGCACCTTGTCACAGGGCCACTATGGCTACACCTTC
j_gene: TRBJ1-2
abundance: .
v_gene: TRBV29-1
d_gene: .

CDR3aa: CASSRDEVAPHTF
CDR3nt: TGTGCCAGCAGCCGAGATGAGGTGGCACCTCACACCTTC
j_gene: TRBJ1-2
abundance: many
v_gene: TRBV11-3
d_gene: .

CDR3aa: CASGFRDRGDEKLFF
CDR3nt: TGTGCCAGCGGATTCAGGGACAGGGGCGATGAAAAACTGTTTTTT
j_gene: TRBJ1-4
abundance: many
v_gene: TRBV6-8
d_gene: TRBD1

CDR3aa: CASSLGVAGVSEQYF
CDR3nt: TGTGCTAGCAGCTTAGGAGTAGCGGGAGTAAGCGAGCAGTACTTC
j_gene: TRBJ2-7
abundance: many
v_gene: TRBV7-7
d_gene: TRBD2

CDR3aa: CSVFVRTPGGEKLFF
CDR3nt: TGCAGCGTTTTTGTTAGGACTCCAGGGGGAGAAAAACTGTTTTTT
j_gene: TRBJ1-4
abundance: .
v_gene: TRBV29-1
d_gene: TRBD1

CDR3aa: CASSLAGGLAGASGELFF
CDR3nt: TGTGCCAGCAGCTTAGCGGGGGGACTAGCGGGAGCTAGCGGGGAGCTGTTTTTT
j_gene: TRBJ2-2
abundance: .
v_gene: TRBV7-2
d_gene: TRBD2

CDR3aa: CASSEGPSLSDTQYF
CDR3nt: TGTGCCAGCAGTGAAGGCCCTTCTTTATCGGATACGCAGTATTTT
j_gene: TRBJ2-3
abundance: .
v_gene: TRBV2
d_gene: .

CDR3aa: CASSLYRDGYGYTF
CDR3nt: TGTGCCAGCAGTTTATACCGGGACGGCTATGGCTACACCTTC
j_gene: TRBJ1-2
abundance: .
v_gene: TRBV27
d_gene: .

CDR3aa: CASSDWGRPGGGKLFF
CDR3nt: TGTGCCAGCAGCGACTGGGGACGGCCGGGAGGAGGGAAACTGTTTTTT
j_gene: TRBJ1-4
abundance: many
v_gene: TRBV6-2/TRBV6-3
d_gene: .

CDR3aa: CASSITSSGNTIYF
CDR3nt: TGTGCCAGTAGTATTACAAGCTCTGGAAACACCATATATTTT
j_gene: TRBJ1-3
abundance: many
v_gene: TRBV19
d_gene: .

CDR3aa: CSVPPQGNYGYTF
CDR3nt: TGCAGCGTTCCACCCCAGGGGAACTATGGCTACACCTTC
j_gene: TRBJ1-2
abundance: .
v_gene: TRBV29-1
d_gene: .

CDR3aa: CASSEAGGHYEQYF
CDR3nt: TGTGCCAGCAGTGAAGCGGGAGGCCACTACGAGCAGTACTTC
j_gene: TRBJ2-7
abundance: many
v_gene: TRBV6-1
d_gene: .

CDR3aa: CSARDPDRNTGELFF
CDR3nt: TGCAGTGCTAGAGATCCGGACAGAAACACCGGGGAGCTGTTTTTT
j_gene: TRBJ2-2
abundance: .
v_gene: TRBV20-1
d_gene: .

CDR3aa: CATSELDYPSTDTQYF
CDR3nt: TGTGCCACCAGTGAGTTGGACTACCCTAGCACAGATACGCAGTATTTT
j_gene: TRBJ2-3
abundance: .
v_gene: TRBV24-1
d_gene: .

CDR3aa: CASSPGVSGGPYEQYF
CDR3nt: TGTGCCAGCAGCCCCGGGGTTTCGGGGGGTCCCTACGAGCAGTACTTC
j_gene: TRBJ2-7
abundance: .
v_gene: TRBV9
d_gene: TRBD2

CDR3aa: CASSQGTGVQPQHF
CDR3nt: TGTGCCAGCAGCCAAGGGACAGGGGTTCAGCCCCAGCATTTT
j_gene: TRBJ1-5
abundance: .
v_gene: TRBV3-2
d_gene: .

CDR3aa: CASSYLPGNEQFF
CDR3nt: TGTGCCAGCAGCTATCTACCCGGGAATGAGCAGTTCTTC
j_gene: TRBJ2-1
abundance: .
v_gene: TRBV7-3
d_gene: .

CDR3aa: CASSKTGYNEQYF
CDR3nt: TGTGCCAGCAGTAAGACAGGCTACAATGAGCAGTACTTC
j_gene: TRBJ2-7
abundance: .
v_gene: TRBV12-3/TRBV12-4
d_gene: .

CDR3aa: CASSLGRETQYF
CDR3nt: TGTGCCAGCAGCTTAGGAAGGGAGACCCAGTACTTC
j_gene: TRBJ2-5
abundance: many
v_gene: TRBV7-2
d_gene: .

CDR3aa: CASSIRDDETQYF
CDR3nt: TGTGCCAGCAGCATCCGGGACGATGAGACCCAGTACTTC
j_gene: TRBJ2-5
abundance: .
v_gene: TRBV7-2
d_gene: .

CDR3aa: CASSSHTAGAYRAEFF
CDR3nt: TGTGCCAGCAGCTCGCATACCGCGGGAGCCTATAGAGCAGAGTTCTTC
j_gene: TRBJ2-1
abundance: .
v_gene: TRBV5-6
d_gene: TRBD2

CDR3aa: CASGQSYYEQYF
CDR3nt: TGTGCTAGTGGTCAAAGCTACTACGAGCAGTACTTC
j_gene: TRBJ2-7
abundance: few
v_gene: TRBV12-5
d_gene: .

CDR3aa: CSASPTGGTEAFF
CDR3nt: TGCAGCGCCAGCCCGACAGGGGGCACTGAAGCTTTCTTT
j_gene: TRBJ1-1
abundance: many
v_gene: TRBV29-1
d_gene: TRBD1

CDR3aa: CASGLVGVAGTTGELFF
CDR3nt: TGTGCTAGTGGTTTGGTAGGGGTAGCGGGGACCACCGGGGAGCTGTTTTTT
j_gene: TRBJ2-2
abundance: .
v_gene: TRBV12-5
d_gene: TRBD2

CDR3aa: CASSVAGGQKETQYF
CDR3nt: TGTGCCAGCAGCGTAGCTGGGGGACAGAAAGAGACCCAGTACTTC
j_gene: TRBJ2-5
abundance: many
v_gene: TRBV9
d_gene: TRBD1

CDR3aa: CASSQRTSGGYEQYF
CDR3nt: TGTGCCAGCAGCCAAAGAACTAGCGGGGGATACGAGCAGTACTTC
j_gene: TRBJ2-7
abundance: .
v_gene: TRBV4-2
d_gene: TRBD2

CDR3aa: CASSSSPDRANYGYTF
CDR3nt: TGTGCCAGCTCATCTTCCCCGGACAGAGCTAACTATGGCTACACCTTC
j_gene: TRBJ1-2
abundance: few
v_gene: TRBV7-2
d_gene: .

CDR3aa: CATSDLANGELFF
CDR3nt: TGTGCCACCAGCGACCTGGCAAACGGGGAGCTGTTTTTT
j_gene: TRBJ2-2
abundance: many
v_gene: TRBV24-1
d_gene: .

CDR3aa: CASSWGGTDTQYF
CDR3nt: TGTGCCAGCAGTTGGGGCGGCACAGATACGCAGTATTTT
j_gene: TRBJ2-3
abundance: many
v_gene: TRBV2
d_gene: .

CDR3aa: CSASTPAGYEQYF
CDR3nt: TGCAGTGCTAGCACCCCGGCGGGATACGAGCAGTACTTC
j_gene: TRBJ2-7
abundance: many
v_gene: TRBV20-1
d_gene: .

CDR3aa: CSLSAGLDTEAFF
CDR3nt: TGCAGCTTATCGGCAGGCCTTGACACTGAAGCTTTCTTT
j_gene: TRBJ1-1
abundance: .
v_gene: TRBV29-1
d_gene: .

CDR3aa: CASSLYRDPQETQYF
CDR3nt: TGTGCTAGCAGCTTATACCGGGACCCACAAGAGACCCAGTACTTC
j_gene: TRBJ2-5
abundance: many
v_gene: TRBV7-7
d_gene: .

CDR3aa: CASSSDRANVLTF
CDR3nt: TGTGCCAGCAGCAGCGACCGGGCCAACGTCCTGACTTTC
j_gene: TRBJ2-6
abundance: once
v_gene: TRBV7-2
d_gene: .

CDR3aa: CSHMGPSYEQYF
CDR3nt: TGCAGCCATATGGGCCCCTCCTACGAGCAGTACTTC
j_gene: TRBJ2-7
abundance: .
v_gene: TRBV20-1
d_gene: .

CDR3aa: CSASGLAGQWNEQYF
CDR3nt: TGCAGCGCATCGGGACTAGCGGGGCAATGGAACGAGCAGTACTTC
j_gene: TRBJ2-7
abundance: .
v_gene: TRBV29-1
d_gene: TRBD2

CDR3aa: CASSPLAGTTSYEQYF
CDR3nt: TGTGCCAGCTCACCATTGGCAGGGACTACCTCCTACGAGCAGTACTTC
j_gene: TRBJ2-7
abundance: .
v_gene: TRBV18
d_gene: TRBD2

CDR3aa: CSARDPGSDRAIF
CDR3nt: TGCAGTGCTAGAGATCCAGGGTCTGACAGGGCGATCTTC
j_gene: TRBJ2-1
abundance: .
v_gene: TRBV20-1
d_gene: TRBD1

CDR3aa: CASSLPGLEQYF
CDR3nt: TGTGCCAGCAGCTTGCCGGGACTCGAGCAGTACTTC
j_gene: TRBJ2-7
abundance: .
v_gene: TRBV7-9
d_gene: .

CDR3aa: CASSYGQLQETQYF
CDR3nt: TGTGCCAGCAGTTACGGACAGTTACAAGAGACCCAGTACTTC
j_gene: TRBJ2-5
abundance: .
v_gene: TRBV6-5
d_gene: .

CDR3aa: CSARAGGRSTEAFF
CDR3nt: TGCAGTGCTAGAGCGGGGGGCAGGTCCACTGAAGCTTTCTTT
j_gene: TRBJ1-1
abundance: many
v_gene: TRBV20-1
d_gene: .

CDR3aa: CSASFGGAVSYEQYF
CDR3nt: TGCAGTGCTAGTTTCGGGGGTGCGGTCTCCTACGAGCAGTACTTC
j_gene: TRBJ2-7
abundance: .
v_gene: TRBV20-1
d_gene: .